Here is one T cell receptor beta chain with its context. Its antigen is still unknown. V lost 6 bases and J lost 7; bases outside the gene matches: 10. This CDR3 is 14 amino acids long. The sample comes from a study of T-cell reconstitution after alpha-beta-depleted transplantation in children. As it was prepared, the TCRbeta library received unique molecular identifiers. MiXCR, applied by TCRdb to the PCR reads, yields one record per CDR3 protein. The sample yields over 200,000 distinct CDR3 sequences, 7% to 9% seen once. Findings of the study overall: Reports say that about two months after transplant, the alpha-beta T cells came out of several hundred graft clones that had expanded.

The clonotype comes from a male patient between 2 and 15 years old who had a stem cell transplant for acute myeloid leukemia, so the T cells may come from the graft donor. The source was PBMCs, mostly from graft donor cells, collected 360 days after TCRalphabeta/CD19-depleted stem cell transplant. This rearrangement joins TRBV12-3 or TRBV12-4 to TRBJ1-2; 8 nucleotides line up with TRBD1. Here the CDR3 reads CASSPGDRGSGYTF. In DNA, the CDR3 is TGTGCCAGCAGCCCGGGTGACAGGGGTTCTGGCTACACCTTC.